This entry lists 17 T cell receptor beta chains sequenced from one sample in a study of CDR3 diversity in severe acne. TCRdb re-called the PCR reads through MiXCR, storing one row per CDR3 protein. The table includes more than 85,000 distinct CDR3 sequences, 45% to 60% detected once. Sequencing was done on a sample of blood. The source is a male donor with acne.

In regard to this clonotype: An end of the junction differs from the germline gene, which may be a read error. The chain combines TRBV2 with TRBJ2-7; TRBD1 agrees at 8 bases. CDR3 length: 14 residues. Germline CDR1 reads SNHLY; CDR2 reads FYNNEI. CDR3 sequence reads: CAISEGQGVDEQYF. In DNA, the CDR3 is TGTGCCATCAGTGAAGGACAGGGCGTGGACGAGCAGTACTTC. The full variable domain, its missing parts supplied by reference TRBV2 and TRBJ2-7, is EPEVTQTPSHQVTQMGQEVILRCVPISNHLYFYWYRQILGQKVEFLVSFYNNEISEKSEIFDDQFSVERPDGSNFTLKIRSTKLEDSAMYFCAISEGQGVDEQYFGPGTRLTVT.

This sequence joins TRBV25-1 and TRBJ1-2; TRBD1 matches at 7 bases. V lost 9 bases, J lost 4 bases, and 14 bases stayed unmatched. The length of the CDR3 is 15 residues. Germline assignment: CDR1 MGHDK and CDR2 SYGVNS. CDR3 in DNA: TGTGCCAGTAGTACTGGGACAGTGGCCTCCTATGGCTACACCTTC. Amino acid sequence: CASSTGTVASYGYTF.

This clonotype showed up many times. This chain joins TRBV7-9 and TRBJ1-1; a possible D gene is TRBD1 (5 bases). This CDR3 has 12 amino acids. CDR1 SEHNR and CDR2 FQNEAQ come from the germline V gene (reference sequence). The V end lost 1 base, the J end lost 6 bases, and 6 bases lay between the germline ends. As DNA, the CDR3 is TGTGCCAGCAGCTTAGAACAGGCTGAAGCTTTCTTT. Its protein is CASSLEQAEAFF.

V is TRBV10-2 and J is TRBJ2-1, with D maybe TRBD1 (8 bases). The CDR3 consists of 19 residues. Germline lookup yields CDR1 WSHSY and CDR2 SAAADI. The V gene lost 8 bases and the J gene lost 4 bases, with 30 bases spanning the gap. CDR3 DNA: TGCGCCAGCCGCCGCCGATCAGAGAACAGGGGGGGTTCTTACAATGAGCAGTTCTTC. Its protein product is CASRRRSENRGGSYNEQFF.

V usage is TRBV19 and J usage is TRBJ2-1, with 9 nucleotides matching TRBD2. CDR3 size: 16 residues. Germline V gene data show CDR1 as LNHDA and CDR2 as SQIVND (reference sequence). J lost 2 bases, V lost 3 bases, and 5 bases had no gene match. The DNA of the CDR3 is TGTGCCAGTAGTATGGGCGGGAGGGCCGCCTACAATGAGCAGTTCTTC. Protein sequence: CASSMGGRAAYNEQFF.

This clonotype rates as medium-sized. The chain is built from TRBV12-3 or TRBV12-4 and TRBJ2-5; D is undetermined. There are 13 residues in the CDR3. V lost 4 bases, J lost 5 bases, and 11 bases lay in between. The DNA for the CDR3 is TGTGCCAGCAGTTCCCAAGAGTGGGAGACCCAGTACTTC. It is translated as CASSSQEWETQYF.

About this clonotype itself: The junction does not match germline at one end; this may be a read error. The rearrangement links TRBV7-4 to TRBJ2-6; D may be TRBD1 (6 bases). This CDR3 spans 17 amino acids. The germline gives CDR1 SGHVT, CDR2 SQSDAQ. CDR3 amino acids: CASSPTGFLSGADVLTF. Here the CDR3 DNA reads TGTGCCAGCAGCCCTACAGGGTTCCTCTCTGGGGCCGACGTCCTGACTTTC. The whole variable domain, remainder taken from reference TRBV7-4 and TRBJ2-6, is GAGVSQSPRYKVAKRGRDVALRCDSISGHVTLYWYRQTLGQGSEVLTYSQSDAQRDKSGRPSGRFSAERPERSVSTLKIQRTEQGDSAVYLCASSPTGFLSGADVLTFGAGSRLTVL.

This clonotype was observed a handful of times. V is TRBV28 and J is TRBJ2-7; perhaps TRBD2 as D (5 bases). V was shortened by 6 bases and J by 0 bases, with 9 bases between the two germline ends. The CDR3 sequence is 13 residues long. Germline-derived CDR1 and CDR2 are MDHEN and SYDVKM. CDR3 DNA: TGTGCCAGCAGGATAACTAGCTCCTACGAGCAGTACTTC. Its protein product is CASRITSSYEQYF.

This clonotype was seen many times. The chain recombines TRBV5-8 with TRBJ2-3; D is tentatively TRBD1 or TRBD2 (5 bases each). The CDR3 covers 15 residues. The V gene lost 0 bases and the J gene lost 1 base, with 9 bases spanning the gap. The germline CDR1 and CDR2 sequences are SGHTS and YDEGEE. The DNA of the CDR3 is TGTGCCAGCAGCTTGGGGGGGTCGGGCACAGATACGCAGTATTTT. Its translation: CASSLGGSGTDTQYF.

This rearrangement joins TRBV12-3 or TRBV12-4 to TRBJ2-5, with TRBD1 matching 12 bases. The ends lost 3 bases at V and 5 bases at J; junction bases unmatched: 4. This CDR3 has 15 amino acids. CDR3 residues: CASSFGTGGLETQYF. CDR3 nucleotide sequence: TGTGCCAGCAGTTTCGGGACAGGGGGCTTGGAGACCCAGTACTTC.

The rearrangement links TRBV7-2 to TRBJ2-1, with 10 bases aligning to TRBD1. The J call may be wrong; the DNA end is better matched by TRBJ2-5. The CDR3 consists of 15 residues. CDR1 and CDR2 (germline): SGHTA, FQGNSA. CDR3 in amino acids: CASSLGGTGDETQYF. The CDR3 DNA reads TGTGCCAGCAGCTTAGGAGGGACAGGGGACGAGACCCAGTACTTC.

This chain uses TRBV7-9 with TRBJ1-1; D is uncertain. Germline lookup yields CDR1 SEHNR and CDR2 FQNEAQ (reference sequence). The CDR3 spans 14 residues. V lost 5 bases and J 4 bases, leaving 14 bases between the germline ends. The CDR3 bases are TGTGCCAGCAGCGGACGGCCCAGCGGCACTGAAGCTTTCTTT. Its protein is CASSGRPSGTEAFF.

The table lists this clonotype with many counts. This chain uses TRBV20-1 with TRBJ2-5; 10 bases fit TRBD2. V lost 3 bases to trimming and J lost 4 bases; unmatched junction nucleotides: 5. The CDR3 runs to 14 residues. The V gene's germline CDR1 is DFQATT and CDR2 SNEGSKA (reference sequence). The CDR3 coding sequence is TGCAGTGCTAGCTTAGCGGGAGGCACAGAGACCCAGTACTTC. Its protein is CSASLAGGTETQYF.

The chain employs TRBV7-3 and TRBJ2-1; 16 bases are a match to TRBD2. From germline, CDR1 is SGHTA and CDR2 FQGTGA. V was clipped by 5 bases and J by 9 bases; unmatched bases: 4. The length of the CDR3 is 15 residues. The CDR3, as DNA: TGTGCCAGCAGCCCGGGACTAGCGGGGGGGGTTGAGCAGTTCTTC. Amino acids: CASSPGLAGGVEQFF.

This clonotype has ten or more counts. The chain carries TRBV7-2 and TRBJ2-7; 10 bases line up with TRBD1. The CDR3 contains 15 residues. Trimming removed 5 bases from V and 5 bases from J; junction bases left unmatched: 9. Per the germline V gene, CDR1 is SGHTA and CDR2 is FQGNSA. The CDR3 DNA reads TGTGCCAGCAGCCCACCGGGACAGGGGAAGAACGAGCAGTACTTC. Translating it yields CASSPPGQGKNEQYF.

The J gene is TRBJ1-5, the V gene TRBV19; a weak D match, TRBD1 (5 bases). Deletions cut 6 bases from V and 0 bases from J, with 15 bases between. The CDR3 totals 16 residues. CDR1 and CDR2 from the germline V gene are LNHDA and SQIVND (reference sequence). The CDR3 DNA sequence: TGTGCCAGTAGAGATGGGACCGCGTATAGCAATCAGCCCCAGCATTTT. This sequence encodes CASRDGTAYSNQPQHF. Looking up the rest from reference TRBV19 and TRBJ1-5 gives the full variable domain: DGGITQSPKYLFRKEGQNVTLSCEQNLNHDAMYWYRQDPGQGLRLIYYSQIVNDFQKGDIAEGYSVSREKKESFPLTVTSAQKNPTAFYLCASRDGTAYSNQPQHFGDGTRLSIL.

By frequency in the sample, this clonotype is medium-sized (0.01 to 0.1%). In nucleotides, the CDR3 is TGTGCCAGCAGCGTAGAGGGGACTAGCAACAATGAGCAGTTCTTC. It yields the protein CASSVEGTSNNEQFF. This chain links TRBV9 with TRBJ2-1; 9 nucleotides match TRBD2. V lost 0 bases and J lost 5; bases outside the gene matches: 3. This CDR3 has 15 amino acids. In germline, CDR1 is SGDLS, CDR2 YYNGEE.